A selection of T cell receptor beta chains follows, all from one sample in a study of T cell responses to AZD1222 COVID-19 vaccine. Libraries were prepared by immunoSEQ multiplex PCR; TCRdb keeps only in-frame clonotypes and omits some of them. The repertoire has around 180,000 clones, around 93% of them found once; the top ten carry roughly 9.8%. Sequencing was performed on peripheral blood, taken on day 0 of AZD1222 vaccination. These TCRs come from an adult in good health. The CDR3 runs from the conserved cysteine through the conserved F or W. D genes are given only for firm matches.

j_call,d_call,v_call,cdr3_aa
TRBJ2-7,TRBD2,TRBV19,CASSVGLALSYEQYF
TRBJ2-5,TRBD1,TRBV28,CASSRAGTGFQETQYF
TRBJ2-7,TRBD1,TRBV10-2,CASRLPGQFSYEQYF
TRBJ1-1,NA,TRBV5-1,CASSLVGQGGSLHTEAFF
TRBJ1-2,NA,TRBV27,CASSLSVDYGYTF
TRBJ1-2,NA,TRBV5-1,CASSLPGGQMGYGYTF
TRBJ2-7,NA,TRBV24-1,CATSDLPYYEQYF
TRBJ2-4,TRBD2,TRBV5-1,CASSLATPSSGGAKNIQYF
TRBJ1-3,NA,TRBV7-2,CASSFPGNTIYF
TRBJ2-7,NA,TRBV6-2/TRBV6-3,CASSYSLHYEQYF
TRBJ1-5,NA,TRBV20-1,CSASRQWSQPQHF
TRBJ2-3,TRBD1,TRBV10-3,CAISDDRVPDTQYF
TRBJ2-3,TRBD2,TRBV6-2/TRBV6-3,CASSYSTSGGGDTQYF
TRBJ2-2,TRBD1,TRBV6-6,CASSPDRARFVVTGELFF
TRBJ1-1,NA,TRBV7-2,CASSLVGGNTEAFF
TRBJ2-2,NA,TRBV19,CASSIPFYTGELFF
TRBJ1-5,TRBD1,TRBV6-6,CASSLDRAYSNQPQHF
TRBJ2-5,NA,TRBV5-4,CASSPGGSNVQETQYF
TRBJ2-1,NA,TRBV4-3,CASSQDFGRANEQFF
TRBJ2-7,NA,TRBV24-1,CATRGGGGRDEQYF
TRBJ1-3,NA,TRBV6-6,CASSTSGTSGNTIYF
TRBJ2-7,TRBD1,TRBV27,CASSAGTGPYEQYF
TRBJ2-1,NA,TRBV30,CAWSKDRSGHNEQFF
TRBJ2-2,TRBD2,TRBV5-1,CASSFLSSGRRGATGELFF
TRBJ2-7,TRBD1,TRBV5-1,CASSLSGQGSYEQYF
TRBJ2-1,NA,TRBV7-9,CASSRLAAVSVEQFF
TRBJ2-7,NA,TRBV11-2,CASSLERDRVLVYEQYF
TRBJ1-1,NA,TRBV2,CASCGGGGTEAFF
TRBJ2-1,NA,TRBV6-2/TRBV6-3,CASSYSGDSYNEQFF
TRBJ1-4,NA,TRBV30,CAWRGGRATNEKLFF
TRBJ2-7,NA,TRBV19,CASRPGPGGHEQYF
TRBJ1-2,NA,TRBV6-5,CASVQAANYGYTF
TRBJ2-5,TRBD1,TRBV4-1,CASSGTGGETQYF
TRBJ1-2,NA,TRBV5-1,CASSPGASSQGYTF
TRBJ2-3,NA,TRBV29-1,CSGRGGTDTQYF
TRBJ1-2,NA,TRBV7-9,CASSPAGGGQRGYGYTF
TRBJ2-1,TRBD2,TRBV13,CASSRLAGVNEQFF
TRBJ2-3,NA,TRBV20-1,CSARTTDTQYF
TRBJ2-3,NA,TRBV24-1,CATSQEYHTDTQYF
TRBJ1-6,NA,TRBV27,CASSLGWQRNSPLHF
TRBJ2-5,NA,TRBV6-5,CASSWGRIQETQYF
TRBJ2-7,NA,TRBV7-9,CASSLETGSKYEQYF
TRBJ1-5,NA,TRBV6-2/TRBV6-3,CASSYGRGWGNQPQHF
TRBJ1-1,TRBD1,TRBV4-1,CASSQVQGATEAFF
TRBJ2-2,NA,TRBV28,CASSAGLRNTGELFF